This TCR beta chain was recorded in a study of cytomegalovirus exposure and HLA in healthy donors. About this clone itself: A junction end diverges from the germline sequence, so it may reflect a read error.

The CDR3 covers 15 residues. Germline CDR1 reads SQVTM; CDR2 reads ANQGSEA. The primer mix had 60 Vbeta and 13 Jbeta primers. Assay: immunoSEQ multiplex PCR; the TCRdb copy retains only in-frame clones and omits some. The sample holds almost 200,000 clones, roughly 85% seen once. Material for sequencing was PBMCs. J is TRBJ2-2 and V is TRBV29-1, with TRBD1 matching over 8 bases. The receptor was derived from a woman in her 50s in good health and CMV-seronegative. The CDR3 spells CSVEGTGANTGELFF. The CDR3 region has the DNA TGCAGCGTCGAAGGGACAGGAGCGAACACCGGGGAGCTGTTTTTT.